The source of this TCR beta chain is a study of control samples from healthy donors and cancer patients (dated by TCRdb to the early 2020s). Worth noting for this clone: Its antigen has not been determined. The record has no base qualities; no much larger clone is one base away.

The germline V gene (reference sequence) yields SEHNR for CDR1 and FQNEAQ for CDR2. V loses 5 bases at its end and J loses 1 base; junction bases beyond the gene matches: 6. The CDR3 holds 15 amino acids from the cysteine to the phenylalanine. Only the CDR3 DNA is retained, 45 bases long and in frame from the first base. Library construction relied on the immunoSEQ multiplex PCR assay. In TCRdb, the immuneACCESS table is reduced to in-frame sequences with V and J assigned. These tables do not hold every clone; where another copy was compared, an unresolved V gene accounts for under half, and the others remain unexplained. Across this sample there are just over 150,000 clones, with around 90% seen only once. Around 12% of the sample is in the top ten clones.

The receptor chain draws on TRBV7-9 and TRBJ1-1, and 8 bases in between align with TRBD1. The sample consisted of blood. The receptor's source is a man younger than 45 in good health. The CDR3 corresponds to CASSVTGTGNTEAFF. The nucleotide sequence is given as TGTGCCAGCAGCGTCACCGGGACAGGGAACACTGAAGCTTTCTTT.